This T cell receptor (beta chain) was sequenced in a study of T-cell reconstitution after alpha-beta-depleted transplantation in children. This CDR3 is 13 amino acids long. The germline CDR1 and CDR2 sequences are LGHDT and YNNKEL (reference sequence). V dropped 0 bases and J dropped 7 bases, with 9 bases sitting between them. TCRbeta library construction was performed incorporating unique molecular identifiers. TCRdb re-analysed the PCR reads in MiXCR, keeping a single row per CDR3 protein. The sample consists of 70,000 to 100,000 distinct CDR3 sequences, 12% of them appearing once. The table lists this clonotype with many counts.

Sequenced here: PBMCs from the stem cell graft donor, sampled from the stem cell graft. The gene calls are TRBV3-1 and TRBJ1-1; the D is unclear. The sequence was collected from a human donor who donated a stem cell graft to a child with inherited bone marrow failure. CDR3 nucleotide sequence: TGTGCCAGCAGCCAAGATCCGGCAGTTGAAGCTTTCTTT. Translating it yields CASSQDPAVEAFF.